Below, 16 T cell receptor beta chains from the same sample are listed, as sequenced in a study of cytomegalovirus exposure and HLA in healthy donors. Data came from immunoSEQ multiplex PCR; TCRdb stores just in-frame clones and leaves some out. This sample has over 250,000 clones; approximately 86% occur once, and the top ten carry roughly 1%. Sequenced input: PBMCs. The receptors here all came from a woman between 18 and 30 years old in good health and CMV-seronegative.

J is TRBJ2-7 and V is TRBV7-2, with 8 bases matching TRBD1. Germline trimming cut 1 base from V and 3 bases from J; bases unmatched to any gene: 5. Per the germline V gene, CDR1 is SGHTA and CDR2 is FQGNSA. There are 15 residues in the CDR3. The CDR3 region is CASSLVWTGNYEQYF. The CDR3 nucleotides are TGTGCCAGCAGCTTAGTCTGGACAGGGAACTACGAGCAGTACTTC.

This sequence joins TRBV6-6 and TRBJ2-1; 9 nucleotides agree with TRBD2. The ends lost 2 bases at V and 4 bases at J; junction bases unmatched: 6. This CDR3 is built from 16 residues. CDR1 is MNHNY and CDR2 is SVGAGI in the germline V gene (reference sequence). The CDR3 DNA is TGTGCCAGCAGTTACCCGACTAGCGGACTATACAATGAGCAGTTCTTC. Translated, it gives CASSYPTSGLYNEQFF.

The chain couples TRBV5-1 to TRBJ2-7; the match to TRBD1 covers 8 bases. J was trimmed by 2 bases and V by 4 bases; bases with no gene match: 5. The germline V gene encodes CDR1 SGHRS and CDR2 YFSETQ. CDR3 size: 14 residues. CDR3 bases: TGCGCCAGCAGCCACGGACAGGGCACCTACGAGCAGTACTTC. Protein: CASSHGQGTYEQYF. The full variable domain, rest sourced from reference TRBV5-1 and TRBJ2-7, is KAGVTQTPRYLIKTRGQQVTLSCSPISGHRSVSWYQQTPGQGLQFLFEYFSETQRNKGNFPGRFSGRQFSNSRSEMNVSTLELGDSALYLCASSHGQGTYEQYFGPGTRLTVT.

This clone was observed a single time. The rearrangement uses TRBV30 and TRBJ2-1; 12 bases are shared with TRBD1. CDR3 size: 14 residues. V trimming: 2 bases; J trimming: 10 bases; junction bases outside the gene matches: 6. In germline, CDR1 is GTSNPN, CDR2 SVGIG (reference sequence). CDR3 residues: CAWSPGQGASEQFF. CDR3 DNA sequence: TGTGCCTGGAGTCCGGGACAGGGGGCTTCGGAGCAGTTCTTC.

CDR3 bases: TGTGCCAGCAGTACCCAGACTAGCGGGGGTGCCTCCTACGAGCAGTACTTC. Translating it yields CASSTQTSGGASYEQYF. The chain joins TRBV27 to TRBJ2-7; 12 bases match TRBD2. There are 17 residues in the CDR3. CDR1 and CDR2 from the germline V gene are MNHEY and SMNVEV (reference sequence). The V segment lost 5 bases and the J segment 0 bases; nucleotides outside the gene matches: 8.

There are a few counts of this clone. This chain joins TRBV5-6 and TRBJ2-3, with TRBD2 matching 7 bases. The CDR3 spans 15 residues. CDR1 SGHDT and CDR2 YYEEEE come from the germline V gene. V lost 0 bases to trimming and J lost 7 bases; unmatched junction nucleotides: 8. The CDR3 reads CASSLVELARYTQYF. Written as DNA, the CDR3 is TGTGCCAGCAGCTTGGTTGAACTAGCGCGGTATACGCAGTATTTT.

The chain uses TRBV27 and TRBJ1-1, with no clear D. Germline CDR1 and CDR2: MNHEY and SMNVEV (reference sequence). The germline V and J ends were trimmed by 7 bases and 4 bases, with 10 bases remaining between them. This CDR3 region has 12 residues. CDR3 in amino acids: CASMERGTEAFF. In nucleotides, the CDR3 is TGTGCCAGCATGGAGCGGGGCACTGAAGCTTTCTTT.

The CDR3 sequence is CASSLAGGRTDTQYF. The DNA for the CDR3 is TGTGCCAGCAGCTTGGCGGGGGGCAGGACAGATACGCAGTATTTT. The rearrangement links TRBV5-6 to TRBJ2-3; tentative D call: TRBD2 (7 bases). The CDR3 contains 15 residues. Germline CDR1 is SGHDT and CDR2 is YYEEEE. The V end lost 0 bases, the J end lost 3 bases, and 11 bases lay between the germline ends.

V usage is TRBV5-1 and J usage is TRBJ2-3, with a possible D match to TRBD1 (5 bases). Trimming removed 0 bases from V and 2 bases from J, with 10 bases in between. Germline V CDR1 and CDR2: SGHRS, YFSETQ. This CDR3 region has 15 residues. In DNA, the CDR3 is TGCGCCAGCAGCTTGGCCGTAGGGGTCACAGATACGCAGTATTTT. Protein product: CASSLAVGVTDTQYF.

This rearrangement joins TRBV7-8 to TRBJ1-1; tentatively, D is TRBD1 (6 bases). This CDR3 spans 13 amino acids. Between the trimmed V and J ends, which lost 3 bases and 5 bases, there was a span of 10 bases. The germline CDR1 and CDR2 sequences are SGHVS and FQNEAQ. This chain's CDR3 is CASSFRGATEAFF. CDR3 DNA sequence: TGTGCCAGCAGCTTTCGGGGGGCTACTGAAGCTTTCTTT. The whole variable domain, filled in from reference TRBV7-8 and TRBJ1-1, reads GAGVSQSPRYKVAKRGQDVALRCDPISGHVSLFWYQQALGQGPEFLTYFQNEAQLDKSGLPSDRFFAERPEGSVSTLKIQRTQQEDSAVYLCASSFRGATEAFFGQGTRLTVV.

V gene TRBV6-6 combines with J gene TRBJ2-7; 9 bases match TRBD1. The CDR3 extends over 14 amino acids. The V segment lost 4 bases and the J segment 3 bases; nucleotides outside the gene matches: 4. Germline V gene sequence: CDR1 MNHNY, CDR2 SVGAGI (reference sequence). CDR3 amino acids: CASSLRTGVYEQYF. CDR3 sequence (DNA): TGTGCCAGCAGTTTGAGGACAGGGGTCTACGAGCAGTACTTC.

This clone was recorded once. CDR3 residues: CAWSVAGSDEQYF. As DNA, the CDR3 is TGTGCCTGGAGTGTTGCAGGTTCGGACGAGCAGTACTTC. The rearrangement uses TRBV30 and TRBJ2-7; D is uncertain. CDR1 GTSNPN and CDR2 SVGIG come from the germline V gene (reference sequence). This CDR3 has 13 residues. V lost 0 bases, J lost 5 bases, and 11 bases lay in between.

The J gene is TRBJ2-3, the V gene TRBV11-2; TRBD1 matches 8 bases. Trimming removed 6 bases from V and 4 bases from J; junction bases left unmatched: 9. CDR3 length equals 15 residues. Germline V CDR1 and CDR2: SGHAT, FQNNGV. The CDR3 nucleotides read TGTGCCAGCAGGAGCGACAGGGGTTTAGCAGATACGCAGTATTTT. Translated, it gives CASRSDRGLADTQYF.

CDR3: CASSVDGSSTDTQYF. The CDR3 DNA sequence: TGTGCCAGCAGCGTAGATGGGAGTAGCACAGATACGCAGTATTTT. The genes are TRBV9 and TRBJ2-3; D is perhaps TRBD2 (5 bases). In germline, CDR1 is SGDLS, CDR2 YYNGEE. The V end lost 0 bases, the J end lost 0 bases, and 8 bases lay between the germline ends. The CDR3 covers 15 residues. The full variable domain, its missing parts supplied by reference TRBV9 and TRBJ2-3, is DSGVTQTPKHLITATGQRVTLRCSPRSGDLSVYWYQQSLDQGLQFLIQYYNGEERAKGNILERFSAQQFPDLHSELNLSSLELGDSALYFCASSVDGSSTDTQYFGPGTRLTVL.

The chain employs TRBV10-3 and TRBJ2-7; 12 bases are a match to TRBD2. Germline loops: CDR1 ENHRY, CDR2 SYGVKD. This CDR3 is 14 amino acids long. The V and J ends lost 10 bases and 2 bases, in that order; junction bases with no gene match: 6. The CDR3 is CATLTSGRAYEQYF. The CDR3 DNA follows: TGTGCCACCTTGACTAGCGGGAGAGCCTACGAGCAGTACTTC.

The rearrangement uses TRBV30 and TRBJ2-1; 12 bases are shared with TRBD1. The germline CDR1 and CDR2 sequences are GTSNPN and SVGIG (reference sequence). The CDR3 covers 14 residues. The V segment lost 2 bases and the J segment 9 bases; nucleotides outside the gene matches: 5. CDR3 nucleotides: TGTGCCTGGAGTCCGGGACAGGGGGCTGGTGAGCAGTTCTTC. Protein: CAWSPGQGAGEQFF.